The clone carrying this T cell receptor (beta chain) was recorded only once. Other DNA variants within this sample encode the same CDR3. Investigators sought sequencing depths of between 1 in 200,000 and 1 in 1 million T cells. Sequencing used immunoSEQ multiplex PCR; TCRdb keeps in-frame clones, though not all of them. The sample carries about 130,000 clones, 75% to 90% recorded once. The data were taken from a study of cytotoxic CD8 clonotypes in ibrutinib-treated CLL. Overall study context: Specimens for response were gathered following a median around a year of therapy, spanning 6 to 36. The sample average was about 280,000 productive templates and tens of thousands of productive rearrangements.

The CDR3 consists of 11 residues. V gave up 2 bases and J gave up 7 bases, with 6 bases separating them. Germline V gene data show CDR1 as MDHEN and CDR2 as SYDVKM. This chain joins TRBV28 and TRBJ2-7; D not certain. This TCR was sampled from a human donor with chronic lymphocytic leukemia. Sequencing was performed on PBMCs, taken after 24 months of ibrutinib treatment. The CDR3 region is CASSLRREQYF. The CDR3 nucleotides read TGTGCCAGCAGTTTAAGAAGGGAGCAGTACTTC.